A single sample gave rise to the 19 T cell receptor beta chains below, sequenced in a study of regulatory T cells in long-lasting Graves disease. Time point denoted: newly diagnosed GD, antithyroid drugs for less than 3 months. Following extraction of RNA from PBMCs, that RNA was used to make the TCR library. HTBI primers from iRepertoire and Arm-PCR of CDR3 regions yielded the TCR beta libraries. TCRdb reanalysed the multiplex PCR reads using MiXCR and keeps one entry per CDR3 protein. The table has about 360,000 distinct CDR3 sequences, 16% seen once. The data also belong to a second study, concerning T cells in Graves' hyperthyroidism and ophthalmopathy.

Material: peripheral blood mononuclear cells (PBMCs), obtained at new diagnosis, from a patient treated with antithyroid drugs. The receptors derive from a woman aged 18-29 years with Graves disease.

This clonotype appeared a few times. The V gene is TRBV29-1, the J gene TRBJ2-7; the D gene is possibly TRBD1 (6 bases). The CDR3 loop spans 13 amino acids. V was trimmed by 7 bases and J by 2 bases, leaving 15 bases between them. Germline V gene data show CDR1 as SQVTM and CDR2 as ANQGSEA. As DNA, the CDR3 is TGCAGCGGGGGCAGGGGTAGGACCTACGAGCAGTACTTC. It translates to CSGGRGRTYEQYF.

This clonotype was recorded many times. CDR3 in amino acids: CASSEVVSYNSPLHF. The DNA for the CDR3 is TGCGCCAGCAGTGAGGTTGTTTCCTATAATTCACCCCTCCACTTT. V gene TRBV10-2 combines with J gene TRBJ1-6; D uncertain. Germline-derived CDR1 and CDR2 are WSHSY and SAAADI. The V end was cut by 2 bases, the J end by 1 base, with 6 bases between. The CDR3 runs to 15 residues.

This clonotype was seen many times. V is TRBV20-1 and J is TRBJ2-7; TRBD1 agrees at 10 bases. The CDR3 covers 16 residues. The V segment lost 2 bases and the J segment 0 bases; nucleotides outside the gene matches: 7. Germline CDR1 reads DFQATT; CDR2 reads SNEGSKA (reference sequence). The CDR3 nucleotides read TGCAGTGCTAGATCCTCCGGGACAGGGGACTCCTACGAGCAGTACTTC. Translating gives CSARSSGTGDSYEQYF.

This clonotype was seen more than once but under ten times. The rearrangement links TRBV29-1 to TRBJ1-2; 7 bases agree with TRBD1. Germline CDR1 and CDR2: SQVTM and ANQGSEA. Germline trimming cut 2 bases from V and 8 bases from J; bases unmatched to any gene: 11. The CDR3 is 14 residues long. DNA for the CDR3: TGCAGCGTTGAAAGGCCGGACAGGTTGTCCGGCTACACCTTC. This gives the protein CSVERPDRLSGYTF. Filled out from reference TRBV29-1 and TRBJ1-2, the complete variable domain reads SAVISQKPSRDICQRGTSLTIQCQVDSQVTMMFWYRQQPGQSLTLIATANQGSEATYESGFVIDKFPISRPNLTFSTLTVSNMSPEDSSIYLCSVERPDRLSGYTFGSGTRLTVV.

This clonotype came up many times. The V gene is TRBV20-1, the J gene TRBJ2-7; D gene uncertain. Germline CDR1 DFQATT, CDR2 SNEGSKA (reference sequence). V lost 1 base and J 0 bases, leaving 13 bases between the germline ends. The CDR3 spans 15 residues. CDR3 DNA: TGCAGTGCTAGAGTGCGCCTCCCGGCCTCCTACGAGCAGTACTTC. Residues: CSARVRLPASYEQYF.

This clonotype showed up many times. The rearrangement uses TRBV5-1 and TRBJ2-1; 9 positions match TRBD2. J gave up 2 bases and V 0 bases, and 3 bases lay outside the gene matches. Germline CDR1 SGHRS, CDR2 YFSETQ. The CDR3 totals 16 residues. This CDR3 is CASSLVAGAAYNEQFF. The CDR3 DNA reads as TGCGCCAGCAGCTTGGTAGCGGGAGCTGCCTACAATGAGCAGTTCTTC.

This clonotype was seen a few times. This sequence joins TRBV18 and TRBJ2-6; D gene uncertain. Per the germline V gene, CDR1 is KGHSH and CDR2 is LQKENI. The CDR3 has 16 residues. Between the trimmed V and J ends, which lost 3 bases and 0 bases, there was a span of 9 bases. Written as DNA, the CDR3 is TGTGCCAGCTCACCCTGGCCCAGCTCTGGGGCCAACGTCCTGACTTTC. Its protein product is CASSPWPSSGANVLTF.

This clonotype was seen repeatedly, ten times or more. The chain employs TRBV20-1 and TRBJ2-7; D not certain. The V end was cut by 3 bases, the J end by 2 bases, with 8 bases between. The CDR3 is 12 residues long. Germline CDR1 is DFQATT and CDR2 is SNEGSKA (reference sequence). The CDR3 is CSASEATYEQYF. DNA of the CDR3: TGCAGTGCTAGCGAGGCCACCTACGAGCAGTACTTC.

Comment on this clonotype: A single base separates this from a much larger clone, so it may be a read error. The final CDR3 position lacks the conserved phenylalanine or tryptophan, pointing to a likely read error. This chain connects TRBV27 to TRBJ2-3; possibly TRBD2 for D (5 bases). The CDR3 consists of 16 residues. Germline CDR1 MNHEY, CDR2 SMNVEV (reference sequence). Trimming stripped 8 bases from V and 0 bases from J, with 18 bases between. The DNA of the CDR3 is TGTGCCAGCCGATATTTTGGCGGGTCTAGCACAGATACGCAGTATTTA. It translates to CASRYFGGSSTDTQYL.

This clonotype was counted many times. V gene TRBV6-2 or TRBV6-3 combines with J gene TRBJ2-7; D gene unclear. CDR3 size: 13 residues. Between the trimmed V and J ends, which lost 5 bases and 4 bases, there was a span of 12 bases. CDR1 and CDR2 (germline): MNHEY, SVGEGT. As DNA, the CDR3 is TGTGCCAGCAGTGAACAGCCCAGTTACGAGCAGTACTTC. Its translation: CASSEQPSYEQYF.

The CDR3 region has the DNA TGTGCCAGCAATAGACAGGGCTCAGATACGCAGTATTTT. This sequence encodes CASNRQGSDTQYF. V and J are TRBV7-9 and TRBJ2-3; 7 nucleotides align to TRBD1. V lost 7 bases, J lost 4 bases, and 5 bases stayed unmatched. CDR1 is SEHNR, CDR2 FQNEAQ, per germline (reference sequence). The CDR3 covers 13 residues.

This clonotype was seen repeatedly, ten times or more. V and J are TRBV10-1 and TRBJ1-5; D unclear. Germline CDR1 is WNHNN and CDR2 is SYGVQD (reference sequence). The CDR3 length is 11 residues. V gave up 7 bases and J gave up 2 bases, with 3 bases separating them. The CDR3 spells CASTGNQPQHF. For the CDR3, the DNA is TGCGCCAGCACAGGCAATCAGCCCCAGCATTTT.

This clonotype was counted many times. CDR3 DNA: TGTGCCTGCCGGGACAGAGCCTACGAGCAGTACTTC. Its protein is CACRDRAYEQYF. J is TRBJ2-7 and V is TRBV6-1, with 7 positions matching TRBD1. The junction had 6 bases not matched to a gene; V was cut back by 11 bases and J by 2 bases. The germline V gene encodes CDR1 MNHNS and CDR2 SASEGT. This CDR3 comprises 12 residues.

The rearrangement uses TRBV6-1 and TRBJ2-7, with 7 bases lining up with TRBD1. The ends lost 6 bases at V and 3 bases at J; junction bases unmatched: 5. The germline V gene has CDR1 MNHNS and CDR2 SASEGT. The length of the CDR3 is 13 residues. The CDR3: CASRETGNYEQYF. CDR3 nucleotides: TGTGCCAGCAGGGAGACAGGGAACTACGAGCAGTACTTC.

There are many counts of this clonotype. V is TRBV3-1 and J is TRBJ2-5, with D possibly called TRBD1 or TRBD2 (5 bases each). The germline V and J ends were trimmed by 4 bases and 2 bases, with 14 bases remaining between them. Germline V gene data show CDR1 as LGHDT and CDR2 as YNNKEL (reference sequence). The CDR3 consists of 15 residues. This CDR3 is CASSPGRGFQETQYF. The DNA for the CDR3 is TGTGCCAGCAGCCCGGGAAGGGGTTTTCAAGAGACCCAGTACTTC.

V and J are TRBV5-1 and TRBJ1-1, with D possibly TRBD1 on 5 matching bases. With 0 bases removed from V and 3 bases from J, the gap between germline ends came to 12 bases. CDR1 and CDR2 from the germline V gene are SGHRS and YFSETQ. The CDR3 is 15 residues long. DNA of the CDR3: TGCGCCAGCAGCTTGGATCCCCCGGGACACACTGAAGCTTTCTTT. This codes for CASSLDPPGHTEAFF.

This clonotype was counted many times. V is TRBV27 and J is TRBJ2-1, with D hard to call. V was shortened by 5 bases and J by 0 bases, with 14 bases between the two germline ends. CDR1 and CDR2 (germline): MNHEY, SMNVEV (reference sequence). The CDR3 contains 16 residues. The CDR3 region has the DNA TGTGCCAGCAGTATCCCCGGGCCCCACTCCTACAATGAGCAGTTCTTC. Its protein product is CASSIPGPHSYNEQFF.

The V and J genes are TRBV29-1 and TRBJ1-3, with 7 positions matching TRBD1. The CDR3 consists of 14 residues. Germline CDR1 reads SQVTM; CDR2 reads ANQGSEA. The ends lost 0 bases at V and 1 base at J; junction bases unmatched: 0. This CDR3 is CSVEDRGSGNTIYF. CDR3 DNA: TGCAGCGTTGAAGACAGGGGGTCTGGAAACACCATATATTTT.

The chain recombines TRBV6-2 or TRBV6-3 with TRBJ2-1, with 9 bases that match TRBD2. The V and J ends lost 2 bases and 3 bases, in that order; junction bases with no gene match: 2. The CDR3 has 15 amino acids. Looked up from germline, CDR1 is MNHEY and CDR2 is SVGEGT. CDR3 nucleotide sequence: TGTGCCAGCAGTTACCCAGCGGGGGGCTACAATGAGCAGTTCTTC. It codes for CASSYPAGGYNEQFF.